This T cell receptor beta chain was identified in a study of shared clonotypes between healthy human individuals. CDR1 and CDR2 from the germline V gene are MNHEY and SVGAGI. The ends lost 6 bases at V and 3 bases at J; junction bases unmatched: 10. The CDR3 length is 15 residues. Sequencing used immunoSEQ multiplex PCR; TCRdb keeps in-frame clones, though not all of them. In the table there are about 2.4 million clones, 80% to 95% of which are singletons. This TCR derives from a man in his late teens or twenties in good health. Some clones in this sample may be carry-over from other donors' samples. The chain carries TRBV6-5 and TRBJ1-2; TRBD1 aligns across 7 bases. The sequencing sample was made of naive CD4+ T cells from PBMCs. Regarding subset: CD45RA+ positively selected. Written as DNA, the CDR3 is TGTGCCAGCAGGGTGGGACAGTCGGGTCACTATGGCTACACCTTC. Its protein is CASRVGQSGHYGYTF.